Listed here is a single T cell receptor beta chain. These data belong to a study of shared clonotypes between healthy human individuals. Across the whole study: The study enrolled a couple of women and a few men aged 18 to 49.

The CDR3 has 16 residues. The trim removed 3 bases at V and 3 bases at J, leaving 11 bases unmatched. The V gene's germline CDR1 is SGHAT and CDR2 FQNNGV. How the authors handled the data: Filtering differed because ImmunoSEQ produced junction-only sequences that carried no quality scores. Data came from immunoSEQ multiplex PCR; TCRdb stores just in-frame clones and leaves some out. Clone size and the V and J calls come from that table; the DNA yielded D and trimming. In the table there are some 450,000 clones, about 74% of which are singletons. This receptor was obtained from a woman in her thirties or forties in good health. Some clones in this sample may be carry-over from other donors' samples. This chain joins TRBV11-2 and TRBJ2-7; TRBD2 aligns across 7 bases. Source material: PBMCs. The DNA for the CDR3 is TGTGCCAGCAGCTTTGGACTAGGCAATATCCACTACGAGCAGTACTTC. It encodes CASSFGLGNIHYEQYF.